There are a few counts of the clone carrying this T cell receptor beta chain. What it recognizes is unknown. These data are taken from a study of T cells after yellow fever vaccination. Study-level results: The study re-detected most primary-vaccination clones after the booster (96% CD4, around 89% CD8).

5'RACE template switching produced TCR cDNA carrying a universal primer site and UMIs. TCRdb fed the 5' RACE reads into MiXCR, producing one record per CDR3 protein. The repertoire holds about 220,000 distinct CDR3 sequences, more than 3% seen once, with around 3.2% in the top ten. This CDR3 has 14 amino acids. The V end lost 1 base, the J end lost 7 bases, and 12 bases lay between the germline ends. Germline V gene sequence: CDR1 SGHKS, CDR2 YYEKEE (reference sequence). This chain joins TRBV5-5 and TRBJ1-5; D remains unclear. The starting material was CD4+ T cells sorted from PBMCs, obtained 10 days after the yellow fever booster vaccination. The receptor was derived from a man younger than 35 who received the YFV17D yellow fever vaccine. The chain's CDR3 is CASSLNGKTQPQHF. The CDR3 DNA reads TGTGCCAGCAGCTTGAATGGAAAGACACAGCCCCAGCATTTT.